These 23 T cell receptor beta chains originate from one sample sequenced in a study of cytomegalovirus exposure and HLA in healthy donors. The PCR made use of 60 Vbeta and 13 Jbeta primers. Profiling relied on immunoSEQ multiplex PCR, and the TCRdb table lists in-frame clones only, not all of them. Of approximately 110,000 clones in the sample, 76% were seen once. What was sequenced was PBMCs. These receptors were taken from a man between 35 and 55 years old in good health and CMV-seropositive.

This chain joins TRBV7-9 and TRBJ2-1; TRBD1 aligns across 7 bases. From germline, CDR1 is SEHNR and CDR2 FQNEAQ (reference sequence). The CDR3 is made up of 16 amino acids. The junction had 7 bases not matched to a gene; V was cut back by 1 base and J by 4 bases. The CDR3 is CASSLGGRGQYNEQFF. CDR3 nucleotides: TGTGCCAGCAGCTTAGGAGGCCGGGGACAGTACAATGAGCAGTTCTTC.

Only a few counts were recorded for this clone. This chain connects TRBV7-9 to TRBJ2-2, with D tentatively TRBD2 (6 bases). CDR1 SEHNR and CDR2 FQNEAQ come from the germline V gene (reference sequence). This CDR3 is built from 14 residues. V dropped 7 bases and J dropped 5 bases, with 14 bases sitting between them. CDR3 in DNA: TGTGCCAGCACCCTTGGGGGGTTAACCGGGGAGCTGTTTTTT. Translation: CASTLGGLTGELFF.

The CDR3 region has the DNA TGCAGCGTTTCAGACACCGGGGAGCTGTTTTTT. Translation: CSVSDTGELFF. The chain combines TRBV29-1 with TRBJ2-2, with no clear D. The CDR3 spans 11 residues. Germline lookup yields CDR1 SQVTM and CDR2 ANQGSEA. Trimming cost V 5 bases and J 3 bases, with 4 bases left between them.

The chain joins TRBV5-1 to TRBJ1-4; the match to TRBD1 covers 9 bases. This CDR3 is 15 amino acids long. V trimming: 2 bases; J trimming: 7 bases; junction bases outside the gene matches: 6. The germline V gene encodes CDR1 SGHRS and CDR2 YFSETQ. For the CDR3, the DNA is TGCGCCAGCAGCTTATTGGACAGGGGCTCTGAAAAACTGTTTTTT. Translation gives CASSLLDRGSEKLFF.

This clone was counted a single time. The genes are TRBV5-6 and TRBJ1-1; TRBD1 matches 12 bases. With V trimmed by 3 bases and J by 5 bases, 8 bases remained unmatched. CDR1 and CDR2 from the germline V gene are SGHDT and YYEEEE. The CDR3 is made up of 16 amino acids. CDR3: CASSWGQGAFGTEAFF. CDR3 coding DNA: TGTGCCAGCAGCTGGGGACAGGGGGCTTTTGGGACTGAAGCTTTCTTT.

The V and J genes are TRBV6-1 and TRBJ2-7; 11 positions agree with TRBD1. The germline gives CDR1 MNHNS, CDR2 SASEGT. J gave up 4 bases and V 4 bases, and 3 bases lay outside the gene matches. The CDR3 consists of 14 residues. CDR3 sequence (DNA): TGTGCCAGCAGTGCAGGACAGGGGGCTTACGAGCAGTACTTC. Translated, it gives CASSAGQGAYEQYF.

This clone was counted only a few times. The genes are TRBV6-5 and TRBJ2-7; no firm D call. V lost 6 bases and J lost 1, with 10 bases in between. The germline V gene has CDR1 MNHEY and CDR2 SVGAGI. The CDR3 is made up of 13 amino acids. The CDR3 DNA reads as TGTGCCAGCAGCCTCCAGAGGTCCTACGAGCAGTACTTC. As protein: CASSLQRSYEQYF.

The V gene is TRBV27, the J gene TRBJ2-3; 10 bases are a match to TRBD2. The CDR3 is made up of 17 amino acids. Per germline, CDR1 MNHEY and CDR2 SMNVEV (reference sequence). Trimming cost V 0 bases and J 3 bases; bases outside gene matches: 6. For the CDR3, the DNA is TGTGCCAGCAGTTTATCAGGGCTAGCGGGGGTGACAGATACGCAGTATTTT. Protein: CASSLSGLAGVTDTQYF.

This sequence joins TRBV15 and TRBJ1-5; 8 bases fit TRBD1. Trimming at V came to 5 bases and at J to 0 bases, leaving 0 bases not matched to a gene. Looked up from germline, CDR1 is LNHNV and CDR2 is YYDKDF (reference sequence). This CDR3 contains 14 residues. This chain's CDR3 is CATSGQGSNQPQHF. The DNA of the CDR3 is TGTGCCACCAGCGGACAGGGTAGCAATCAGCCCCAGCATTTT.

This chain connects TRBV5-8 to TRBJ2-1; possibly TRBD2 for D (6 bases). Trimming left V 4 bases short and J 8 bases short, with 22 bases between. Germline V CDR1 and CDR2: SGHTS, YDEGEE. This CDR3 contains 16 residues. CDR3 amino acids: CASSPPTSRRLDEQFF. DNA for the CDR3: TGTGCCAGCAGCCCACCGACTAGTCGCCGGCTCGATGAGCAGTTCTTC.

The rearrangement links TRBV7-8 to TRBJ2-3; 10 nucleotides line up with TRBD1. The CDR3 is made up of 16 amino acids. The V gene end was trimmed by 3 bases and the J gene end by 0 bases; junction bases not matched to a gene: 3. Per the germline V gene, CDR1 is SGHVS and CDR2 is FQNEAQ. CDR3 nucleotides: TGTGCCAGCAGCTTCTGGACAGGGGGTAGCACAGATACGCAGTATTTT. Translated, it gives CASSFWTGGSTDTQYF.

There are a few counts of this clone. The J gene is TRBJ2-7, the V gene TRBV30; TRBD2 matches at 7 bases. V shed 5 bases and J 2 bases; nucleotides not matched to a gene: 12. The germline gives CDR1 GTSNPN, CDR2 SVGIG (reference sequence). The length of the CDR3 is 15 residues. CDR3 protein: CAWGEGGSSAYEQYF. In DNA form, the CDR3 reads TGTGCCTGGGGGGAGGGTGGAAGTTCGGCCTACGAGCAGTACTTC.

The chain links TRBV4-1 to TRBJ1-6; D gene ambiguous. CDR1 is MGHRA, CDR2 YSYEKL, per germline. The V and J ends lost 5 bases and 8 bases respectively, with 13 bases between them. The CDR3 contains 14 residues. The CDR3 DNA sequence: TGCGCCAGCAGCGTCGTCCGTCCGTATTCACCCCTCCACTTT. Its translation is CASSVVRPYSPLHF.

The chain carries TRBV27 and TRBJ2-5, with 7 bases aligning to TRBD2. The CDR3 totals 16 residues. The J segment lost 4 bases and the V segment lost 3 bases, leaving 11 bases of the junction unmatched. CDR1 and CDR2 (germline): MNHEY, SMNVEV (reference sequence). CDR3 bases: TGTGCCAGCAGTTTGTATGCTGGCGGGAGATTAGAGACCCAGTACTTC. Protein product: CASSLYAGGRLETQYF.

V gene TRBV15 combines with J gene TRBJ2-2; D uncertain. The V end lost 1 base, the J end lost 1 base, and 7 bases lay between the germline ends. Germline CDR1 and CDR2: LNHNV and YYDKDF (reference sequence). This CDR3 comprises 15 residues. CDR3 loop: CATSRGGKNTGELFF. CDR3 sequence (DNA): TGTGCCACCAGCAGAGGCGGCAAGAACACCGGGGAGCTGTTTTTT.

In this sample, this clone turned up a few times. The genes are TRBV6-5 and TRBJ2-7; D gene unclear. CDR1 and CDR2 from the germline V gene are MNHEY and SVGAGI. The CDR3 loop spans 13 amino acids. V was clipped by 6 bases and J by 6 bases, with 15 bases between them. The CDR3 protein is CASSGRRSAEQYF. CDR3 nucleotide sequence: TGTGCCAGCAGCGGCAGGCGCTCTGCCGAGCAGTACTTC.

CDR3 nucleotides: TGTGCCAGCAGCTTAAGCTCCCAAGAGACCCAGTACTTC. Translated: CASSLSSQETQYF. This chain uses TRBV5-4 with TRBJ2-5, with D hard to call. The CDR3 contains 13 residues. Looked up from germline, CDR1 is SGHNT and CDR2 is YYREEE (reference sequence). V gave up 2 bases and J gave up 1 base, with 6 bases separating them.

The V call is TRBV10-3, the J call TRBJ2-7; D possibly corresponds to TRBD1 (6 bases). The CDR3 extends over 14 amino acids. V lost 2 bases to trimming and J lost 5 bases, with 13 bases between them. The germline V gene has CDR1 ENHRY and CDR2 SYGVKD. CDR3 region: CAISEVARGNEQYF. The CDR3 DNA reads TGTGCCATCAGTGAGGTGGCCAGGGGAAACGAGCAGTACTTC.

This sequence joins TRBV7-2 and TRBJ1-2; TRBD1 matches 8 bases. This CDR3 has 15 residues. The ends lost 3 bases at V and 4 bases at J; junction bases unmatched: 7. Germline assignment: CDR1 SGHTA and CDR2 FQGNSA. CDR3: CASSLGRGRVYGYTF. In nucleotides, the CDR3 is TGTGCCAGCAGCTTGGGCAGGGGGCGGGTCTATGGCTACACCTTC.

The genes are TRBV5-1 and TRBJ1-6; 10 nucleotides align to TRBD1. From germline, CDR1 is SGHRS and CDR2 YFSETQ. The V and J ends lost 0 bases and 8 bases, in that order; junction bases with no gene match: 2. CDR3 length equals 15 residues. The CDR3 region is CASSLVGTGDSPLHF. CDR3 DNA sequence: TGCGCCAGCAGCTTGGTTGGGACAGGGGATTCACCCCTCCACTTT.

The chain carries TRBV11-2 and TRBJ2-2; no reliable D call. The V and J ends lost 1 base and 0 bases respectively, with 9 bases between them. Germline CDR1 SGHAT, CDR2 FQNNGV. This CDR3 is built from 16 residues. The CDR3 bases are TGTGCCAGCAGCTTAGGGGCAGTCGCGAACACCGGGGAGCTGTTTTTT. This gives the protein CASSLGAVANTGELFF.

The V gene is TRBV5-4, the J gene TRBJ2-5; weak D call: TRBD2 (6 bases). Trimming left V 4 bases short and J 1 base short, with 11 bases between. The germline V gene has CDR1 SGHNT and CDR2 YYREEE (reference sequence). This CDR3 spans 14 amino acids. CDR3 nucleotides: TGTGCCAGCAGCCCAAGGGGACTCCAAGAGACCCAGTACTTC. Amino acids: CASSPRGLQETQYF.

This chain joins TRBV11-3 and TRBJ2-5, with D perhaps matching TRBD2 (6 bases). The CDR3 has 17 amino acids. Germline loops: CDR1 SGHNT, CDR2 YENEEA. Trimming took off 0 bases at V and 2 bases at J, with 16 bases between the two ends. This chain's CDR3 is CASSLDGGLHNQETQYF. DNA for the CDR3: TGTGCCAGCAGCTTAGATGGTGGACTACATAATCAAGAGACCCAGTACTTC.